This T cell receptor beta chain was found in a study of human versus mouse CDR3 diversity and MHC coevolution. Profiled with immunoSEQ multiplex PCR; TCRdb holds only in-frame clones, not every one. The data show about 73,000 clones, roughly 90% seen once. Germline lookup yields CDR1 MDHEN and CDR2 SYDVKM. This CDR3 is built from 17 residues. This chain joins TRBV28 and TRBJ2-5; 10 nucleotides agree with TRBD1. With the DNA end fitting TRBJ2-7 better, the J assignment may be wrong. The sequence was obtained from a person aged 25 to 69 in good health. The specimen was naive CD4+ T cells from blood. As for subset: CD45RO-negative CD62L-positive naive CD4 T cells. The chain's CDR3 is CASSLPVSGTGVDEQYF. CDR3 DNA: TGTGCCAGCAGTTTGCCAGTATCCGGGACAGGGGTCGACGAGCAGTACTTC.